This T cell receptor beta chain came from a study of radiotherapy plus CTLA-4 blockade in lung cancer. About the study: Objective responses were seen in around 18% of patients, disease control in about 33%.

Sequenced by immunoSEQ multiplex PCR; TCRdb stores in-frame clones only, minus some. The table has roughly 48,000 clones, 60% to 80% seen once. The sequencing here drew on peripheral blood, taken from a patient treated with radiotherapy plus ipilimumab. The sequence was obtained from a human donor with non-small cell lung cancer who had stable disease on radiotherapy plus ipilimumab.

Here the CDR3 reads CAISGNSREGGYGYTF. CDR3 bases: TGTGCCATCAGTGGGAATTCCAGGGAAGGGGGCTATGGCTACACCTTC. The V call is TRBV10-3, the J call TRBJ1-2; D possibly corresponds to TRBD1 (6 bases). V was shortened by 4 bases and J by 4 bases, with 19 bases between the two germline ends. CDR3 size: 16 residues. CDR1 and CDR2 (germline): ENHRY, SYGVKD.